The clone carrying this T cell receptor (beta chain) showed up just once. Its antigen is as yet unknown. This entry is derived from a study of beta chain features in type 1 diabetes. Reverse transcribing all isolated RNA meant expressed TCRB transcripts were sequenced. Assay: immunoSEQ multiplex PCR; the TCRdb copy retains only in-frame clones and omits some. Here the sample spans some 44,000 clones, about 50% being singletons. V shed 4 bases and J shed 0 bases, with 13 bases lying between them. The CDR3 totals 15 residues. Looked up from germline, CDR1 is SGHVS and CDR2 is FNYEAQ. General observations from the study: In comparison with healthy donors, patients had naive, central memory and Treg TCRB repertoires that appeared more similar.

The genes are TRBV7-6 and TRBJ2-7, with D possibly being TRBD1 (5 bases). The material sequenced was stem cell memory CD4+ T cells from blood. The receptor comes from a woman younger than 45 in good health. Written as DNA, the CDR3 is TGTGCCAGCAGCTCACAGGAATCGAGCTCCTACGAGCAGTACTTC. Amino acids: CASSSQESSSYEQYF.